The entry that follows covers one TCR beta chain sequence. The antigen remains unidentified. At one of its ends the junction is not consistent with the germline gene, which may arise from a read error. This CDR3 comprises 13 residues. CDR1 is SGHTA, CDR2 FQGNSA, per germline. The authors made TCR beta libraries by quantitative 5'-RACE with molecular barcodes. Each CDR3 protein gets one entry after TCRdb re-called the 5' RACE reads with MiXCR. The sample contains around 210,000 distinct CDR3 sequences, roughly 8% of which appear only once. This specimen comes from a study of CD8 T cells in ankylosing spondylitis. The study's findings and limits: CD8+ by phenotype, disease-linked clones were relatively rare in peripheral blood. Significantly higher representation of disease-linked clones was reported for matched ankylosing spondylitis synovial fluid.

The chain combines TRBV7-2 with TRBJ1-5; weak D call: TRBD1 (6 bases). The clonotype comes from a female donor with ankylosing spondylitis or in good health (not recorded which). The sample comprised blood, either unsorted or a sorted T cell fraction (not recorded which). CDR3 region: CASSSQGNQPQRF. CDR3 nucleotides: TGTGCCAGCAGCTCACAGGGTAATCAGCCCCAGCGTTTT.